This T cell receptor beta chain is from a study of post-analysis software for immune sequencing data. Study at large: The disease courses covered relapsing-remitting, secondary progressive and progressive-relapsing multiple sclerosis. Findings and caveats of the study: TRBV5-6, TRBV5-1 and TRBV20-1 belonged to a set of roughly five TRBV segments that were more frequent in patients than controls. Multiple sclerosis was associated with a significant reduction in normalized Chao1 diversity relative to controls. Batch-mates among the samples co-clustered strongly by F measure.

CDR3 length: 16 residues. CDR1 SGHRS and CDR2 YFSETQ come from the germline V gene. As to this clonotype: Its target is unknown.

Unique molecular identifiers were present in the TCR beta cDNA libraries. T cells, roughly 0.9 to 11 million of them, yielded roughly 550,000 cDNA molecules. TCRdb processed the PCR reads anew with MiXCR; each CDR3 protein has one entry. Of about 820,000 distinct CDR3 sequences listed, roughly half are singletons. Material for sequencing was blood. This clonotype originated in a girl under 18 with multiple sclerosis. This chain connects TRBV5-1 to TRBJ2-1; D perhaps matches TRBD1 (6 bases). Judging by the DNA end, TRBJ2-7 fits better; the J call may be wrong. As DNA, the CDR3 is TGCGCCAGCAGCTTGTGGGGGACATCTACCTACAATGAGCAGTACTTC. This encodes CASSLWGTSTYNEQYF.